Each of the 17 T cell receptor beta chains below was sequenced from the same sample in a study of cytomegalovirus exposure and HLA in healthy donors. TCRdb's copy holds only in-frame clones and misses some; the assay was immunoSEQ multiplex PCR. Here the sample spans 230,000 or so clones, about 91% being singletons. The sequenced sample was PBMCs. Source of these receptors: a woman under 30 in good health and CMV-seronegative.

The count of this clone is one. This chain joins TRBV7-2 and TRBJ2-7; weak D call: TRBD1 (5 bases). This CDR3 is built from 15 residues. In germline, CDR1 is SGHTA, CDR2 FQGNSA. The ends were cut back, 2 bases at V and 4 bases at J, with 15 bases in the middle. The CDR3 here is CASSLQQGRGYEQYF. CDR3 coding DNA: TGTGCCAGCAGCTTACAGCAGGGAAGGGGATACGAGCAGTACTTC. The entire variable domain, with the rest obtained from reference TRBV7-2 and TRBJ2-7, is as follows: GAGVSQSPSNKVTEKGKDVELRCDPISGHTALYWYRQSLGQGLEFLIYFQGNSAPDKSGLPSDRFSAERTGGSVSTLTIQRTQQEDSAVYLCASSLQQGRGYEQYFGPGTRLTVT.

DNA for the CDR3: TGTGCCAGCAGTCTCAGACAGGGTGGAGGCCAAGAGACCCAGTACTTC. Its protein product is CASSLRQGGGQETQYF. V is TRBV4-2 and J is TRBJ2-5; the match to TRBD1 covers 7 bases. In germline, CDR1 is LGHNA, CDR2 YNFKEQ. V was pared by 6 bases and J by 1 base, with 11 bases of the junction left unmatched. This CDR3 spans 16 amino acids.

This clone was counted a single time. Other DNA sequences from this sample encode an identical CDR3 as well. The chain links TRBV27 to TRBJ2-2; D gene ambiguous. This CDR3 is built from 12 residues. V was clipped by 3 bases and J by 3 bases, with 2 bases between them. Germline loops: CDR1 MNHEY, CDR2 SMNVEV (reference sequence). CDR3: CASSFYTGELFF. The DNA for the CDR3 is TGTGCCAGCAGTTTCTACACCGGGGAGCTGTTTTTT.

The rearrangement joins TRBV19 to TRBJ1-1, with 7 nucleotides matching TRBD1. The CDR3 is 14 amino acids. Unmatched junction bases numbered 3, after V lost 1 base and J lost 4 bases. CDR1 LNHDA and CDR2 SQIVND come from the germline V gene (reference sequence). CDR3 in amino acids: CASSIGTGGTEAFF. The CDR3 DNA reads as TGTGCCAGTAGTATAGGGACAGGTGGCACTGAAGCTTTCTTT.

This rearrangement joins TRBV5-1 to TRBJ2-1; 10 positions match TRBD2. V lost 6 bases to trimming and J lost 8 bases; unmatched junction nucleotides: 8. From germline, CDR1 is SGHRS and CDR2 YFSETQ. The CDR3 is 14 amino acids. CDR3 DNA sequence: TGCGCCAGCAATCCCGGGACTAGCGTGGATGAGCAGTTCTTC. This codes for CASNPGTSVDEQFF.

The genes are TRBV28 and TRBJ2-2, with 9 bases aligning to TRBD1. CDR1 and CDR2 (germline): MDHEN, SYDVKM. V was pared by 3 bases and J by 3 bases, with 5 bases of the junction left unmatched. This CDR3 comprises 16 residues. The CDR3 is CASSLDRDRDTGELFF. CDR3 sequence (DNA): TGTGCCAGCAGTTTGGACCGGGACAGGGACACCGGGGAGCTGTTTTTT.

This chain links TRBV11-2 with TRBJ2-7; D might be TRBD1 (6 bases). This CDR3 has 14 amino acids. Looked up from germline, CDR1 is SGHAT and CDR2 is FQNNGV. V was clipped by 2 bases and J by 3 bases, with 11 bases between them. Here the CDR3 reads CASSLYSGDYEQYF. The CDR3 nucleotides are TGTGCCAGCAGCTTATATTCAGGGGACTACGAGCAGTACTTC.

This clone appeared many times. V and J are TRBV6-1 and TRBJ2-2; 10 nucleotides agree with TRBD1. Germline V gene lookup returns CDR1 MNHNS and CDR2 SASEGT. CDR3 size: 16 residues. J was trimmed by 3 bases and V by 4 bases; bases with no gene match: 5. CDR3 protein: CASSGPGTGDTGELFF. CDR3 nucleotide sequence: TGTGCCAGCAGTGGGCCCGGGACAGGGGACACCGGGGAGCTGTTTTTT.

The chain combines TRBV13 with TRBJ2-3, with TRBD2 as a possible D gene (7 bases). This CDR3 is 16 amino acids long. Trimming removed 5 bases at V and 1 base at J, with 16 bases between. From germline, CDR1 is PRHDT and CDR2 FYEKMQ (reference sequence). CDR3 sequence: CASSPRGGGGTDTQYF. The CDR3, as DNA: TGTGCCAGCAGCCCCCGGGGAGGGGGGGGCACAGATACGCAGTATTTT.

This clone was observed a handful of times. The chain is built from TRBV2 and TRBJ1-1; TRBD1 agrees at 10 bases. The CDR3 covers 16 residues. The J segment lost 3 bases and the V segment lost 3 bases, leaving 7 bases of the junction unmatched. Germline CDR1 is SNHLY and CDR2 is FYNNEI. The CDR3 DNA follows: TGTGCCAGCAGTGACGGGGACAGGGGAGATCACACTGAAGCTTTCTTT. Amino acids: CASSDGDRGDHTEAFF.

The chain links TRBV27 to TRBJ1-2, with D perhaps TRBD1 (5 bases). The CDR3 totals 13 residues. The V and J ends lost 4 bases and 7 bases respectively, with 13 bases between them. Looked up from germline, CDR1 is MNHEY and CDR2 is SMNVEV (reference sequence). The CDR3 here is CASSSGGGGGYTF. In DNA, the CDR3 is TGTGCCAGCAGTTCCGGTGGGGGAGGTGGCTACACCTTC.

This clone came up a few times. The chain uses TRBV28 and TRBJ1-2, with TRBD1 matching over 7 bases. This CDR3 spans 11 amino acids. The junction had 2 bases not matched to a gene; V was cut back by 9 bases and J by 4 bases. Germline CDR1 reads MDHEN; CDR2 reads SYDVKM. The CDR3 DNA sequence: TGTGCCAGTGGGACAGCCTATGGCTACACCTTC. It codes for CASGTAYGYTF.

The V gene is TRBV10-3, the J gene TRBJ2-7, with TRBD1 identical over 8 bases. Losses at the gene ends were 3 bases for V and 5 bases for J; bases not matched to a gene: 6. Germline V gene lookup returns CDR1 ENHRY and CDR2 SYGVKD. This CDR3 contains 14 residues. The CDR3 region is CAISDPRGLHEQYF. CDR3 coding DNA: TGTGCCATCAGTGATCCCAGGGGGCTCCACGAGCAGTACTTC.

The chain combines TRBV6-1 with TRBJ1-5, with D possibly matching TRBD1 (5 bases). In germline, CDR1 is MNHNS, CDR2 SASEGT. Trimming took off 0 bases at V and 9 bases at J, with 9 bases between the two ends. This CDR3 has 13 residues. The CDR3 loop is CASSEAQVTPQHF. In nucleotides, the CDR3 is TGTGCCAGCAGTGAAGCACAGGTGACGCCCCAGCATTTT.

The rearrangement joins TRBV7-2 to TRBJ1-5; 11 bases agree with TRBD1. The CDR3 has 15 residues. Germline loops: CDR1 SGHTA, CDR2 FQGNSA. V shed 5 bases, J shed 5 bases, and the junction held 5 bases outside the gene matches. The CDR3, as DNA: TGTGCCAGCAGCATCGGGACAGGGGGTCATCAGCCCCAGCATTTT. Translated: CASSIGTGGHQPQHF.

The chain is built from TRBV28 and TRBJ1-5; D gene ambiguous. The CDR3 is made up of 14 amino acids. Germline CDR1 and CDR2: MDHEN and SYDVKM. V lost 3 bases, J lost 2 bases, and 8 bases lay in between. This CDR3 reads CASSFLAGNQPQHF. The CDR3 nucleotides read TGTGCCAGCAGTTTTCTGGCAGGCAATCAGCCCCAGCATTTT.

As regards this clone: The junction does not match germline at one end; this may be a read error. The CDR3: CASREGGVTDTQYF. The CDR3 bases are TGTGCCAGCAGGGAAGGGGGGGTAACAGATACGCAGTATTTT. The chain carries TRBV6-1 and TRBJ2-3; a possible D gene is TRBD2 (7 bases). The CDR3 is 14 amino acids. Looked up from germline, CDR1 is MNHNS and CDR2 is SASEGT.